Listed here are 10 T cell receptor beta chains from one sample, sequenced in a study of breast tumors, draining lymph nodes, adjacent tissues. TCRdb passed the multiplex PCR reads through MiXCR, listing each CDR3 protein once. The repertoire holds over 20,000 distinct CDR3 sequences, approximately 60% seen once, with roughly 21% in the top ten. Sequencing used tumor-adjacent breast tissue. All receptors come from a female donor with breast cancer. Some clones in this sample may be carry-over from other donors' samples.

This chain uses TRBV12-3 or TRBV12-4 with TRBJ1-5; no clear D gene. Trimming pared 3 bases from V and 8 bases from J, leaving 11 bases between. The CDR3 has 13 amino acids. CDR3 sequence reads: CASSFSLGEPQHF. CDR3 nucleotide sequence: TGTGCCAGCAGTTTCTCCCTTGGTGAGCCCCAGCATTTT.

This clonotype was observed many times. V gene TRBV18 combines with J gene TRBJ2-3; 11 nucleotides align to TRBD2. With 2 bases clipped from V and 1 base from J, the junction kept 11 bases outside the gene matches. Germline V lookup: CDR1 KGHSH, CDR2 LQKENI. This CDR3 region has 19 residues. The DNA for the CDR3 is TGTGCCAGCTCACCAAGGTTTACTAGCGGGGGCCAAGGCACAGATACGCAGTATTTT. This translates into CASSPRFTSGGQGTDTQYF. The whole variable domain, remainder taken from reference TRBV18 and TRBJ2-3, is NAGVMQNPRHLVRRRGQEARLRCSPMKGHSHVYWYRQLPEEGLKFMVYLQKENIIDESGMPKERFSAEFPKEGPSILRIQQVVRGDSAAYFCASSPRFTSGGQGTDTQYFGPGTRLTVL.

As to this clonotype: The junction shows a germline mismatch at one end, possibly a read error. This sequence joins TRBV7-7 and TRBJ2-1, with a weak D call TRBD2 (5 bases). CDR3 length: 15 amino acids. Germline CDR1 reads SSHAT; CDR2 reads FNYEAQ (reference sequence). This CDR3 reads CAGSLESGITGELFF. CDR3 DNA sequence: TGTGCTGGCAGCTTAGAATCTGGTATCACCGGGGAGCTGTTCTTC. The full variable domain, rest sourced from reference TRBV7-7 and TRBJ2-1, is GAGVSQSPRYKVTKRGQDVTLRCDPISSHATLYWYQQALGQGPEFLTYFNYEAQPDKSGLPSDRFSAERPEGSISTLTIQRTEQRDSAMYRCAGSLESGITGELFFGPGTRLTVL.

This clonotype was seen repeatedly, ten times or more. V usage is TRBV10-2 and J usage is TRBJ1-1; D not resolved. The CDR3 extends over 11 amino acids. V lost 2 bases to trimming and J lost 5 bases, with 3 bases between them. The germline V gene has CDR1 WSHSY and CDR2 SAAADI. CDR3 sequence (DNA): TGCGCCAGCAGTGAGGGTACTGAAGCTTTCTTT. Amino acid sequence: CASSEGTEAFF.

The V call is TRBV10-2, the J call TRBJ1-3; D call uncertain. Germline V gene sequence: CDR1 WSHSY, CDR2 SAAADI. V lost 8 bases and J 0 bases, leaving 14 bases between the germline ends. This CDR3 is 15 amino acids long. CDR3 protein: CASRSGGGSGNTIYF. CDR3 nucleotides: TGCGCCAGCCGGTCGGGAGGAGGCTCTGGAAACACCATATATTTT.

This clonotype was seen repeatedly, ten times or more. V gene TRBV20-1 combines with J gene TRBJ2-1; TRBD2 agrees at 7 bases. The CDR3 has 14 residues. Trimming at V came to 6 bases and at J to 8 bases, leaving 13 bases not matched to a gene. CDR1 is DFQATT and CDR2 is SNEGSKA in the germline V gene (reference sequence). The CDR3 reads CSAIRDYLRHEQFF. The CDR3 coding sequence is TGCAGTGCCATCCGGGACTATCTGCGCCATGAGCAGTTCTTC.

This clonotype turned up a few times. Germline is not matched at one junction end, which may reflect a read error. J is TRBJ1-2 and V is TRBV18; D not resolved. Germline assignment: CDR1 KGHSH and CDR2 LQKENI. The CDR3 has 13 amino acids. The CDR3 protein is CASSPESNYGCAF. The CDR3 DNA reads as TGTGCCAGCTCACCAGAATCTAACTATGGCTGCGCCTTC.

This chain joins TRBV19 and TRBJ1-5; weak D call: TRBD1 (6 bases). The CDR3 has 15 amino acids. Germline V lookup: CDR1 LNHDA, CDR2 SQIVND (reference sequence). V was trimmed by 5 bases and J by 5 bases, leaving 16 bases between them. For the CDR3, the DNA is TGTGCCAGTAGTCCAACCACGGGGGCGGATCAGCCCCAGCATTTT. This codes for CASSPTTGADQPQHF.

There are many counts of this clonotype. The CDR3: CASTPTGRDTGELFF. CDR3 in DNA: TGTGCCAGCACCCCTACAGGGAGGGACACCGGGGAGCTGTTTTTT. The V and J genes are TRBV12-3 or TRBV12-4 and TRBJ2-2; TRBD2 is a possible D gene (7 bases). Trimming stripped 7 bases from V and 3 bases from J, with 15 bases between. This CDR3 is 15 amino acids long.

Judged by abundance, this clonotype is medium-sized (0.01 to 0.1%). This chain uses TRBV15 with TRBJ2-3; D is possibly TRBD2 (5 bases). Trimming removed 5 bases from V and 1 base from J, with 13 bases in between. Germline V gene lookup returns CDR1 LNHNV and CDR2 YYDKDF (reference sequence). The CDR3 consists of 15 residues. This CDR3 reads CATSLQGSGTDTQYF. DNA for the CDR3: TGTGCCACCAGCCTCCAAGGGAGCGGCACAGATACGCAGTATTTT.